This T cell receptor beta chain comes out of a study of CD8+ T cells in alopecia areata. TCR sequencing used cDNA made by reverse transcription of extracted RNA. Sequencing was performed with immunoSEQ multiplex PCR; in TCRdb, only in-frame clones are kept and a portion is missing. Among about 200,000 clones listed, 58% were seen once. The CDR3 length is 11 residues. Germline V lookup: CDR1 SQVTM, CDR2 ANQGSEA. The V end was cut by 8 bases, the J end by 7 bases, with 14 bases between. Treatment meaning: oral pan-JAK inhibitor, 5-10 mg twice daily. The rearrangement links TRBV29-1 to TRBJ1-1; D is uncertain. Sample: CD4+ T cells sorted from blood, taken at week 24, from a patient treated with tofacitinib. This receptor was taken from a human donor with alopecia areata. CDR3 region: CSSTAEGEAFF. CDR3 DNA sequence: TGCAGCTCGACCGCTGAGGGTGAAGCTTTCTTT.